The 17 T cell receptor beta chains reported below all come from one sample, sequenced in a study of blood T cell repertoires in COVID-19. Measured with immunoSEQ multiplex PCR; TCRdb has only the in-frame clones, and not every one. The sample has fewer than 150,000 clones; about nine tenths are singletons. Sequencing was carried out using peripheral blood. The source is a human donor in a cohort sampled during active COVID-19.

This chain joins TRBV25-1 and TRBJ2-3; TRBD1 is a possible D gene (5 bases). The CDR3 has 13 residues. The germline V gene encodes CDR1 MGHDK and CDR2 SYGVNS. The V gene lost 2 bases and the J gene lost 6 bases, with 9 bases spanning the gap. The CDR3 sequence: CASSEPGFDTQYF. For the CDR3, the DNA is TGTGCCAGCAGTGAACCAGGGTTTGATACGCAGTATTTT.

In the case of this clone: The DNA is left out, because the CDR3 cannot be placed on it with certainty; the CDR3 is given as TCRdb lists it. The gene calls are TRBV7-2 and TRBJ1-3. Germline assignment: CDR1 SGHTA and CDR2 FQGNSA. The CDR3 is 17 residues long, counting both termini. The CDR3 protein is CASSFGPGGSSGNTIYF.

The J gene is TRBJ2-5, the V gene TRBV12-3 or TRBV12-4; possible D gene TRBD1, 6 bases. The CDR3 loop spans 13 amino acids. V dropped 6 bases and J dropped 2 bases, with 10 bases sitting between them. The CDR3 here is CASSKGQQETQYF. CDR3 sequence (DNA): TGTGCCAGCAGCAAAGGACAGCAAGAGACCCAGTACTTC.

Only one count was recorded for this clone. CDR3 nucleotides: TGTGCCAGCAGCTTATCCCTTGAGCAGTTCTTC. It codes for CASSLSLEQFF. The V call is TRBV7-9, the J call TRBJ2-1; unclear D gene. With 2 bases removed from V and 9 bases from J, the gap between germline ends came to 5 bases. This CDR3 is built from 11 residues. Germline lookup yields CDR1 SEHNR and CDR2 FQNEAQ (reference sequence). Full variable domain (outside the CDR3, taken from reference TRBV7-9 and TRBJ2-1): DTGVSQNPRHKITKRGQNVTFRCDPISEHNRLYWYRQTLGQGPEFLTYFQNEAQLEKSRLLSDRFSAERPKGSFSTLEIQRTEQGDSAMYLCASSLSLEQFFGPGTRLTVL.

This clone was seen just once. The rearrangement uses TRBV13 and TRBJ2-1; maybe TRBD1 (6 bases). Germline V CDR1 and CDR2: PRHDT, FYEKMQ (reference sequence). CDR3 length equals 15 residues. V dropped 6 bases and J dropped 2 bases, with 14 bases sitting between them. The CDR3 sequence is CASSPMDSTYNEQFF. The CDR3 bases are TGTGCCAGCAGTCCGATGGACAGCACCTACAATGAGCAGTTCTTC.

The chain is built from TRBV29-1 and TRBJ2-1; 10 positions match TRBD2. This CDR3 is 16 amino acids long. CDR1 is SQVTM, CDR2 ANQGSEA, per germline. The V gene end was trimmed by 7 bases and the J gene end by 0 bases; junction bases not matched to a gene: 9. CDR3 residues: CSAISVAGGSYNEQFF. The CDR3 nucleotides are TGCAGCGCCATTTCCGTAGCGGGGGGCTCCTACAATGAGCAGTTCTTC.

The chain joins TRBV9 to TRBJ2-5; 15 nucleotides agree with TRBD2. CDR3 length equals 19 residues. V lost 4 bases and J lost 1; bases outside the gene matches: 11. Germline loops: CDR1 SGDLS, CDR2 YYNGEE. The CDR3 spells CASSTSGTSGGLPQETQYF. CDR3 DNA: TGTGCCAGCAGCACGTCCGGGACTAGCGGGGGGCTACCCCAAGAGACCCAGTACTTC.

V is TRBV12-5 and J is TRBJ1-3; maybe TRBD1 (6 bases). CDR3 length equals 15 residues. Germline values: CDR1 LGHNT, CDR2 FRNRAP. V was clipped by 6 bases and J by 1 base, with 13 bases between them. The CDR3: CASGKGELSGNTIYF. Written as DNA, the CDR3 is TGTGCTAGTGGAAAGGGGGAGTTATCTGGAAACACCATATATTTT.

The chain has TRBV5-1 and TRBJ1-2, with D perhaps TRBD1 (5 bases). The germline CDR1 and CDR2 sequences are SGHRS and YFSETQ. With 0 bases removed from V and 7 bases from J, the gap between germline ends came to 10 bases. The CDR3 consists of 13 residues. The CDR3 here is CASSLGRQGGYTF. The DNA for the CDR3 is TGCGCCAGCAGCTTGGGACGTCAGGGTGGCTACACCTTC.

The V and J genes are TRBV14 and TRBJ2-7; TRBD2 matches 11 bases. Germline V gene data show CDR1 as SGHDN and CDR2 as FVKESK. CDR3 size: 19 residues. V lost 4 bases, J lost 4 bases, and 18 bases stayed unmatched. The CDR3 bases are TGTGCCAGCAGCCCCACCCCGGGACTAGCGGACTTAAAAGGTTACGAGCAGTACTTC. This sequence encodes CASSPTPGLADLKGYEQYF.

The rearrangement links TRBV10-2 to TRBJ1-2; 8 nucleotides match TRBD1. The CDR3 is 14 residues long. Germline CDR1 reads WSHSY; CDR2 reads SAAADI. Unmatched junction bases numbered 3, after V lost 2 bases and J lost 4 bases. As DNA, the CDR3 is TGCGCCAGCAGTGAGGACAGGGGTTTCTATGGCTACACCTTC. Translated, it gives CASSEDRGFYGYTF.

The chain has TRBV19 and TRBJ1-2; a possible D gene is TRBD1 (6 bases). The CDR3 consists of 13 residues. The germline V and J ends were trimmed by 5 bases and 5 bases, with 12 bases remaining between them. Germline loops: CDR1 LNHDA, CDR2 SQIVND (reference sequence). In DNA, the CDR3 is TGTGCCAGTAGTGCGACAGGTGATTATGGCTACACCTTC. This translates into CASSATGDYGYTF.

The genes are TRBV2 and TRBJ1-6; D is uncertain. The CDR3 is 13 residues long. The germline V and J ends were trimmed by 8 bases and 4 bases, with 9 bases remaining between them. Germline V lookup: CDR1 SNHLY, CDR2 FYNNEI. The CDR3 region has the DNA TGTGCCAGCCTAATCCGGTATAATTCACCCCTCCACTTT. Protein sequence: CASLIRYNSPLHF.

This chain joins TRBV6-6 and TRBJ1-4; D remains ambiguous. The CDR3 extends over 15 amino acids. Germline CDR1 MNHNY, CDR2 SVGAGI (reference sequence). Trimming cost V 3 bases and J 1 base, with 9 bases left between them. CDR3 bases: TGTGCCAGCAGTTATCGGGGTTTAACTAATGAAAAACTGTTTTTT. It encodes CASSYRGLTNEKLFF.

The V gene is TRBV6-4, the J gene TRBJ1-1, with D unresolved. V lost 6 bases to trimming and J lost 4 bases, with 12 bases between them. Germline CDR1 reads MRHNA; CDR2 reads SNTAGT. The CDR3 runs 13 residues. Here the CDR3 DNA reads TGTGCCAGCAGCGGGGATGGTGGCACTGAAGCTTTCTTT. It codes for CASSGDGGTEAFF.

This clone was detected once. V and J are TRBV5-1 and TRBJ2-7; TRBD1 aligns across 7 bases. The trim removed 2 bases at V and 0 bases at J, leaving 11 bases unmatched. This CDR3 is 17 amino acids long. Germline-derived CDR1 and CDR2 are SGHRS and YFSETQ. CDR3 loop: CASSFSTGQVLSYEQYF. The CDR3 coding sequence is TGCGCCAGCAGCTTCTCGACCGGACAGGTACTCTCCTACGAGCAGTACTTC.

The chain employs TRBV5-4 and TRBJ2-5, with 10 bases that match TRBD2. The CDR3 has 17 amino acids. V was pared by 4 bases and J by 5 bases, with 14 bases of the junction left unmatched. CDR1 and CDR2 from the germline V gene are SGHNT and YYREEE (reference sequence). This CDR3 reads CASSPKTQRGGWETQYF. The CDR3 coding sequence is TGTGCCAGCAGCCCGAAGACCCAGCGGGGGGGCTGGGAGACCCAGTACTTC. Supplemented by reference TRBV5-4 and TRBJ2-5, the full variable domain reads ETGVTQSPTHLIKTRGQQVTLRCSSQSGHNTVSWYQQALGQGPQFIFQYYREEENGRGNFPPRFSGLQFPNYSSELNVNALELDDSALYLCASSPKTQRGGWETQYFGPGTRLLVL.